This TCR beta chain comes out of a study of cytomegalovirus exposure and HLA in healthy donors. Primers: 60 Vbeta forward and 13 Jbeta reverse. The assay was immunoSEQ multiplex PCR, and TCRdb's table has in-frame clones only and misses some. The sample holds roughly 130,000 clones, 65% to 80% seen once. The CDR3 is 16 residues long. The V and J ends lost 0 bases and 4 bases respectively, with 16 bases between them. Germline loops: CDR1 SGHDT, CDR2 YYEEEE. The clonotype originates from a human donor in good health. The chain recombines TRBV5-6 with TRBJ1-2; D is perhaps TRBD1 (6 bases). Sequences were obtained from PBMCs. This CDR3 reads CASSLGSQDSIYGYTF. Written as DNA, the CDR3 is TGTGCCAGCAGCTTGGGGTCACAGGACAGCATCTATGGCTACACCTTC.